A selection of T cell receptor beta chains follows, all from one sample in a study of early T cells in non-severe SARS-CoV-2 infection. TCRdb called the 5' RACE reads again in MiXCR, with one record for every CDR3 protein. Of about 23,000 distinct CDR3 sequences in the sample, 5.3% are singletons; the top ten hold around a tenth. Sample: whole blood. The receptors come from an adult who was a healthcare worker with PCR-confirmed SARS-CoV-2 infection or an uninfected control (not recorded which). CDR3s include the opening cysteine and the closing phenylalanine or tryptophan. A D gene is named only where the DNA matches it firmly. Clone sizes are given selectively: once, few, many, or a class where the clone is expanded.

CASSGTSGHYNEQFF	TGTGCCAGCAGTGGGACTAGCGGGCATTACAATGAGCAGTTCTTC	TRBD2	many	15	TRBV2	TRBJ2-1
CSVGISGRTDTQYF	TGCAGCGTTGGGATTAGCGGGAGGACAGATACGCAGTATTTT	TRBD2	medium-sized	14	TRBV29-1	TRBJ2-3
CASRGPIPPAQYF	TGCGCCAGCAGGGGACCAATCCCTCCCGCGCAGTATTTT	-	-	13	TRBV5-1	TRBJ2-3
CASSARGGMGADTQYF	TGTGCCAGCAGCGCACGTGGCGGAATGGGGGCAGATACGCAGTATTTT	-	-	16	TRBV9	TRBJ2-3
CASSQGVSGRRYNEQFF	TGTGCCAGCAGCCAAGGCGTTAGCGGGAGGCGGTACAATGAGCAGTTCTTC	TRBD2	many	17	TRBV3-1	TRBJ2-1
CASSQVDRFDCYYEQYF	TGTGCCAGCAGCCAAGTGGACAGGTTTGACTGCTACTACGAGCAGTACTTC	-	many	17	TRBV3-2	TRBJ2-7
CASSDSAYNSPLHF	TGTGCCAGCAGTGACAGCGCCTATAATTCACCCCTCCACTTT	-	many	14	TRBV28	TRBJ1-6
CASSLDNYGYTF	TGTGCCAGCAGCTTGGACAACTATGGCTACACCTTC	-	-	12	TRBV5-6	TRBJ1-2
CASRLGPWYEQYF	TGTGCCAGCAGGTTGGGACCTTGGTACGAGCAGTACTTC	-	few	13	TRBV2	TRBJ2-7
CASSPDRVNTGELFF	TGTGCCAGCAGTCCGGACAGGGTGAACACCGGGGAGCTGTTTTTT	TRBD1	many	15	TRBV5-4	TRBJ2-2
CATSVQDAGVAQYF	TGTGCCACCAGTGTCCAGGACGCCGGAGTGGCGCAGTATTTT	-	-	14	TRBV24-1	TRBJ2-3
CASSSLLGRVGTGELFF	TGTGCCAGCAGTAGTCTCCTCGGGAGGGTCGGTACCGGGGAGCTGTTTTTT	TRBD2	few	17	TRBV6-5	TRBJ2-2
CASSPSVRRETQYF	TGTGCCAGCAGCCCCTCGGTCAGACGAGAGACCCAGTACTTC	-	-	14	TRBV7-2	TRBJ2-5
CASSPLAVSTDTQYF	TGTGCCAGCAGCCCTCTAGCGGTTAGCACAGATACGCAGTATTTT	TRBD2	many	15	TRBV12-3/TRBV12-4	TRBJ2-3
CASRVAGVRQETQYF	TGTGCCAGCAGGGTAGCGGGAGTACGTCAAGAGACCCAGTACTTC	TRBD2	many	15	TRBV7-2	TRBJ2-5
CASSLETNTEAFF	TGTGCCAGCAGCTTAGAGACAAACACTGAAGCTTTCTTT	-	many	13	TRBV11-2	TRBJ1-1
CASSQEWVGRGEAFF	TGTGCCAGCAGCCAAGAGTGGGTGGGCAGGGGTGAAGCTTTCTTT	-	many	15	TRBV4-2	TRBJ1-1
CASSKAPSPSTDTQYF	TGTGCCAGCAGCAAAGCGCCCTCTCCTAGCACAGATACGCAGTATTTT	-	many	16	TRBV21-1	TRBJ2-3
CASSTGQRLGSPLHF	TGTGCCAGCAGCACTGGACAGAGGTTGGGATCACCCCTCCACTTT	-	many	15	TRBV6-5	TRBJ1-6
CASSPVTETSGRENEQFF	TGTGCCAGCAGCCCAGTAACAGAGACTAGCGGGAGGGAAAATGAGCAGTTCTTC	TRBD2	many	18	TRBV7-8	TRBJ2-1
CATSDPPREGHDTQYF	TGTGCCACCAGTGACCCCCCGCGGGAGGGCCACGATACGCAGTATTTT	TRBD2	many	16	TRBV24-1	TRBJ2-3
CASSSDRDYGYTF	TGTGCCAGCAGCTCGGACAGGGACTATGGCTACACCTTC	TRBD1	many	13	TRBV9	TRBJ1-2
CASSYGELFF	TGTGCCAGCAGCTACGGGGAGCTGTTTTTT	-	-	10	TRBV7-9	TRBJ2-2
CASSPDRSLAYGYTF	TGTGCCAGCAGCCCCGACAGGTCTCTGGCCTATGGCTACACCTTC	-	many	15	TRBV5-4	TRBJ1-2
CASSQDFGLLEQFF	TGCGCCAGCAGCCAAGATTTCGGACTCCTTGAGCAGTTCTTC	-	many	14	TRBV4-1	TRBJ2-1
CASSQDNRVDQPQHF	TGCGCCAGCAGCCAAGATAACAGGGTAGATCAGCCCCAGCATTTT	-	many	15	TRBV4-1	TRBJ1-5
CSAPGTGTSGSFDEQFF	TGCAGTGCCCCAGGTACCGGGACTAGCGGGAGCTTCGATGAGCAGTTCTTC	TRBD2	many	17	TRBV20-1	TRBJ2-1
CASSLRTSPNTGELFF	TGTGCCAGCAGTCTGAGGACTAGCCCGAACACCGGGGAGCTGTTTTTT	TRBD2	many	16	TRBV12-3/TRBV12-4	TRBJ2-2
CASTPADSNTEAFF	TGTGCCAGTACCCCCGCAGACTCAAACACTGAAGCTTTCTTT	-	many	14	TRBV19	TRBJ1-1